This record covers a single T cell receptor beta chain. Its cognate antigen is unknown. The data derive from a study of cytomegalovirus exposure and HLA in healthy donors. Broader study findings: About 87% or about 30% of the time was how often most TCR beta V segments were productive, according to an earlier analysis. CMV serostatus stood as the only immune exposure information on hand. V- and J-gene trimming of TCR beta was linked (in a later analysis) to a missense DCLRE1C variant.

V gave up 3 bases and J gave up 1 base, with 7 bases separating them. This CDR3 contains 13 residues. From germline, CDR1 is SGHTA and CDR2 FQGTGA. With 60 Vbeta and 13 Jbeta primers, the PCR was carried out. This table comes from immunoSEQ multiplex PCR, and its TCRdb copy is limited to in-frame clones, with some not included. The sample shows some 180,000 clones, approximately 70% of them seen only once. The TCR comes from a woman younger than 35 in good health and CMV-seropositive. The genes are TRBV7-3 and TRBJ2-7; no clear D gene. The sequencing sample was made of PBMCs. The CDR3 is CASSFGQSYEQYF. Here the CDR3 DNA reads TGTGCCAGCAGCTTTGGCCAATCCTACGAGCAGTACTTC. The full variable domain, rest sourced from reference TRBV7-3 and TRBJ2-7, is GAGVSQTPSNKVTEKGKYVELRCDPISGHTALYWYRQSLGQGPEFLIYFQGTGAADDSGLPNDRFFAVRPEGSVSTLKIQRTERGDSAVYLCASSFGQSYEQYFGPGTRLTVT.